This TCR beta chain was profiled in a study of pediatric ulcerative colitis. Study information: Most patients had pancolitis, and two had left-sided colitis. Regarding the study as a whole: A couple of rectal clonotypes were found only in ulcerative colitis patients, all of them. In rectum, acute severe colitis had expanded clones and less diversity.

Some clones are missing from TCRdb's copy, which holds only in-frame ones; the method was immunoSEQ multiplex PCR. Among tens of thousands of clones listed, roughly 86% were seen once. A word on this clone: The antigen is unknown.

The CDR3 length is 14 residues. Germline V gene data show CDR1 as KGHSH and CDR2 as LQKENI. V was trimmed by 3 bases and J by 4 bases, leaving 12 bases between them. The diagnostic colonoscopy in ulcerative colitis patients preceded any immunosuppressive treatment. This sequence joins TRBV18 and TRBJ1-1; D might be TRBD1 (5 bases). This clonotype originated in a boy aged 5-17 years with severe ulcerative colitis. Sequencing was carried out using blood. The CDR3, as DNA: TGTGCCAGCTCACCGGGTCAGGGAATCACTGAAGCTTTCTTT. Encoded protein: CASSPGQGITEAFF.